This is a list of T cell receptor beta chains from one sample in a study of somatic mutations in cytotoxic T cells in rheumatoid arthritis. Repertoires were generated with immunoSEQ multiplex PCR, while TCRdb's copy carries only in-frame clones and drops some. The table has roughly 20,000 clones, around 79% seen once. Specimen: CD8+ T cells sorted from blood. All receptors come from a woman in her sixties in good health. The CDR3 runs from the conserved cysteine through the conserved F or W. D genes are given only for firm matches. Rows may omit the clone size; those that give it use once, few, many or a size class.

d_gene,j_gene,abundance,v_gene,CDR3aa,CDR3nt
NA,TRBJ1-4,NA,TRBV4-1,CASSQERGTNEKLFF,TGCGCCAGCAGCCAAGAACGGGGAACTAATGAAAAACTGTTTTTT
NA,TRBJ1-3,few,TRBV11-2,CASSLGRGPGNTIYF,TGTGCCAGCAGCTTAGGCAGGGGACCTGGAAACACCATATATTTT
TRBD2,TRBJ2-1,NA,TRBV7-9,CASSSSGGRHEQFF,TGTGCCAGCAGCTCCAGCGGGGGGCGTCATGAGCAGTTCTTC
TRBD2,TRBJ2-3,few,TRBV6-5,CASSYSLAGDDTQYF,TGTGCCAGCAGTTACTCACTAGCGGGAGACGATACGCAGTATTTT
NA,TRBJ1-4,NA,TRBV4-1,CASSQVGATNEKLFF,TGCGCCAGCAGCCAAGTAGGGGCAACTAATGAAAAACTGTTTTTT
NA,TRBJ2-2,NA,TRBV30,CAWTGTNTGELFF,TGTGCCTGGACGGGGACGAACACCGGGGAGCTGTTTTTT
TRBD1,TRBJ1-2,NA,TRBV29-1,CSVLGTGTNYGYTF,TGCAGCGTACTCGGGACAGGTACTAACTATGGCTACACCTTC
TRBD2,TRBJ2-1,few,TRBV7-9,CASSLRAASGSYNEQFF,TGTGCCAGCAGCTTAAGGGCGGCTAGCGGCTCCTACAATGAGCAGTTCTTC
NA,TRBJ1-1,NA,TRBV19,CASSIEFLTEAFF,TGTGCCAGTAGTATAGAGTTCCTCACTGAAGCTTTCTTT
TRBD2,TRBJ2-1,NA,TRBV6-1,CASSGLAGGYNEQFF,TGTGCCAGCAGCGGACTAGCGGGAGGGTACAATGAGCAGTTCTTC
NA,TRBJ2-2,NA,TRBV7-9,CASSYYNGELFF,TGTGCCAGCAGCTACTACAACGGGGAGCTGTTTTTT
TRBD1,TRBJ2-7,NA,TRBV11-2,CASSWGQGYEQYF,TGTGCCAGCAGCTGGGGACAGGGATACGAGCAGTACTTC
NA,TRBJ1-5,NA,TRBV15,CATSRDPPETQPQHF,TGTGCCACCAGCAGAGATCCGCCGGAGACGCAGCCCCAGCATTTT